Described below is a single T cell receptor (beta chain) sequence and its context. Its antigen is unidentified. The source of the sample is a study of T cell responses to AZD1222 COVID-19 vaccine. The data were produced by immunoSEQ multiplex PCR, yet TCRdb's version contains in-frame clones alone and is incomplete. Of about 40,000 clones listed, over 70% were seen once; the top ten hold 15% to 20%. Notes on the study in general: Repertoires were obtained solely post-peak T cell response. Across the whole spike, CD4 TCRs peaked at regions 160-218 and 743-854.

This CDR3 is 18 amino acids long. The gene calls are TRBV12-2 and TRBJ2-7; the D call of TRBD1 is as the table states it, not checked on the DNA. TRBV12-2 is reported as a pseudogene. Here the sequenced sample was peripheral blood, taken 28 days after the second AZD1222 dose. This TCR was recovered from an adult who received the AZD1222 COVID-19 vaccine. The CDR3 DNA reads TGTGCAAGTCGCTCGCGACTACGTCTGGGACAGGCGACCTACGAGCAGTACTTC. Protein: CASRSRLRLGQATYEQYF.